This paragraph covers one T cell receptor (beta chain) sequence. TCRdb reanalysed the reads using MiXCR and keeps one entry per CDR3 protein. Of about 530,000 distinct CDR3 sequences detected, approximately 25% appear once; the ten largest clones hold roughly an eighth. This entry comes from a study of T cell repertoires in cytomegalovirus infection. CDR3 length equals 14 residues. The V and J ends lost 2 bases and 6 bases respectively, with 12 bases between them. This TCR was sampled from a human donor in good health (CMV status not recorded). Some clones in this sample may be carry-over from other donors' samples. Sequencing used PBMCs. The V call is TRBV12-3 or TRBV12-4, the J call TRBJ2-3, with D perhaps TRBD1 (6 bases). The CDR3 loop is CASSLRQGMDTQYF. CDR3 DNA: TGTGCCAGCAGTTTAAGGCAGGGGATGGATACGCAGTATTTT.